The clone carrying this T cell receptor beta chain was seen a single time. Antigen unknown. This record comes from a study of cytomegalovirus exposure and HLA in healthy donors. For the study at large: In terms of ancestry, the Caucasian-associated cluster contained roughly four fifths of the approximately 400 genotyped donors. Study-wide findings and caveats: Later analysis associated a missense DCLRE1C variant with TCR beta V- and J-gene trimming. TCR association rates varied by HLA locus in a later analysis, with DRB1 highest and HLA-C lowest.

The germline CDR1 and CDR2 sequences are LGHNA and YNFKEQ. After removal of 4 bases from V and 0 bases from J, the junction contained 4 bases not matched to a gene. The CDR3 covers 16 residues. Primers: 60 Vbeta forward and 13 Jbeta reverse. Libraries were prepared by immunoSEQ multiplex PCR; TCRdb keeps only in-frame clonotypes and omits some of them. The table includes 160,000 or so clones, approximately 78% detected once. The V call is TRBV4-2, the J call TRBJ1-3, with 9 bases lining up with TRBD1. The sequence was collected from a male donor in good health and CMV-seronegative. Sequencing input: PBMCs. CDR3 DNA sequence: TGTGCCAGCAGCCGGGGACAGGGCCGCTCTGGAAACACCATATATTTT. Protein: CASSRGQGRSGNTIYF.